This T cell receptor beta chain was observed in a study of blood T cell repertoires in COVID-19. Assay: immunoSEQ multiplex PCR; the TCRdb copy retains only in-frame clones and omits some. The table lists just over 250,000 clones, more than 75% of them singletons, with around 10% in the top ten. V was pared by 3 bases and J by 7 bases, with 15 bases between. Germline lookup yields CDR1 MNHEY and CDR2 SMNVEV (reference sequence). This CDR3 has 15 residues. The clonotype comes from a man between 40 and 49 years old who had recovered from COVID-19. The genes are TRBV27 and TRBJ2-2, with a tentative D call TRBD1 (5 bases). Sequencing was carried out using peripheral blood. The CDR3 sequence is CASSFYLRGHGELFF. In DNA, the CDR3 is TGTGCCAGCAGTTTTTATCTAAGGGGTCACGGGGAGCTGTTTTTT.